This T cell receptor (beta chain) came from a study of blood T cells in healthy people across ages. The use of a sample-barcoded 5' primer and a J-beta primer mix characterized a second PCR of 7 to 11 cycles. TCRdb recomputed calls from the 5' RACE reads with MiXCR, one row per CDR3 protein. This sample has approximately 1.5 million distinct CDR3 sequences, with roughly 32% found just once. This clonotype originated in a woman aged 30 to 39 in good health. The sequencing input was blood.

Here the CDR3 reads CASSQERGYSEQYF. Written as DNA, the CDR3 is TGCGCCAGCAGCCAAGAAAGGGGATATAGCGAGCAGTACTTC. The gene calls are TRBV4-1 and TRBJ2-7, with D maybe TRBD1 (5 bases). The CDR3 consists of 14 residues. V lost 0 bases and J 6 bases, leaving 12 bases between the germline ends. Germline V gene lookup returns CDR1 MGHRA and CDR2 YSYEKL.